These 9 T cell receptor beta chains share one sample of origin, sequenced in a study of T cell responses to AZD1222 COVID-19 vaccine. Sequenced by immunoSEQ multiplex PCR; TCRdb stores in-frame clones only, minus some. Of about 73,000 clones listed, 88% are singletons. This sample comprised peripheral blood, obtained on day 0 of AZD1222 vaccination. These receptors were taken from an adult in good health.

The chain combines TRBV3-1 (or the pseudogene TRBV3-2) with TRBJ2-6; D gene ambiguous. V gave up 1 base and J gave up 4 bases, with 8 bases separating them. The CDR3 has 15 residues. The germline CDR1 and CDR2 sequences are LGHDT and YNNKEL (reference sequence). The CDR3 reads CASSQVAAGANVLTF. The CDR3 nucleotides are TGTGCCAGCAGCCAAGTCGCAGCCGGGGCCAACGTCCTGACTTTC.

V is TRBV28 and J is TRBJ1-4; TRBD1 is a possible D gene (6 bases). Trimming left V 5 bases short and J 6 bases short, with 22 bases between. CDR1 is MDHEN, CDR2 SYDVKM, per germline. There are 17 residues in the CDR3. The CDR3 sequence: CASSQRRQVAGDEKLFF. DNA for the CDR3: TGTGCCAGCAGTCAAAGACGACAGGTTGCCGGCGATGAAAAACTGTTTTTT.

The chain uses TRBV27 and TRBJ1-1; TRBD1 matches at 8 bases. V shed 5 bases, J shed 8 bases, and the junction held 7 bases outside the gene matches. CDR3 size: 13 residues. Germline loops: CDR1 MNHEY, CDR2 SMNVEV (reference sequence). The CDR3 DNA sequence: TGTGCCAGCAGTCCGACAGGGGCAAGGGAAGCTTTCTTT. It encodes CASSPTGAREAFF.

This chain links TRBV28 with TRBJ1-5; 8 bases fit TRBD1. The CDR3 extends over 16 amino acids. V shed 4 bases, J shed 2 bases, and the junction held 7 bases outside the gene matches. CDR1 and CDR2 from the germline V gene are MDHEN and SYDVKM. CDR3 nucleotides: TGTGCCAGCAGTTCCGTGACAGGGGATGGCAATCAGCCCCAGCATTTT. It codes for CASSSVTGDGNQPQHF.

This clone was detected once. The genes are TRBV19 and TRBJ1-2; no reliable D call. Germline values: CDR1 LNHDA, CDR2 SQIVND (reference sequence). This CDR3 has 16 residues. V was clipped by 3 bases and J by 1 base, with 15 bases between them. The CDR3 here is CASSIAGSAINYGYTF. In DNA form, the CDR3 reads TGTGCCAGTAGTATCGCCGGGAGCGCTATTAACTATGGCTACACCTTC.

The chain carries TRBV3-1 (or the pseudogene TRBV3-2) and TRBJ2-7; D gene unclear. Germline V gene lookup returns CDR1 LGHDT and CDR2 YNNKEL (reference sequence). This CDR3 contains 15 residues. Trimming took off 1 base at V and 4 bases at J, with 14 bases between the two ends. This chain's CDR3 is CASSQGGRIDYEQYF. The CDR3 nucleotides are TGTGCCAGCAGCCAAGGTGGCCGGATCGATTACGAGCAGTACTTC.

CDR3 in DNA: TGCGCCAGCACCAAAGGACTAGCGGGAGGGCCTGACGGGGAGCTGTTTTTT. Its protein product is CASTKGLAGGPDGELFF. This chain joins TRBV4-1 and TRBJ2-2, with 15 bases matching TRBD2. J lost 7 bases, V lost 7 bases, and 10 bases had no gene match. CDR3 length equals 17 residues. CDR1 and CDR2 (germline): MGHRA, YSYEKL.

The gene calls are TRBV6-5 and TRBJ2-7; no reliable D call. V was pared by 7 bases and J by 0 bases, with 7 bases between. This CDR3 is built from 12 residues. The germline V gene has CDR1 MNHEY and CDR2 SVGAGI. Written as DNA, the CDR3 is TGTGCCAGCACCTCAGGCTCCTACGAGCAGTACTTC. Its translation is CASTSGSYEQYF.

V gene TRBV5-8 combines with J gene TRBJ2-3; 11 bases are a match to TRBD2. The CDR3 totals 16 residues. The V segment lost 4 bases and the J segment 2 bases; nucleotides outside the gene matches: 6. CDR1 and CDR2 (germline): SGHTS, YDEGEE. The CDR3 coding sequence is TGTGCCAGCAGCACGGAGGGACTAGCGGTCACAGATACGCAGTATTTT. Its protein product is CASSTEGLAVTDTQYF.